Below, 23 T cell receptor beta chains from the same sample are listed, as sequenced in a study of T cell responses to AZD1222 COVID-19 vaccine. Only in-frame clones appear in the TCRdb table, and some are missing; sequencing was by immunoSEQ multiplex PCR. Of 95,000 to 110,000 clones in the sample, roughly 90% were seen once. The sequencing here drew on peripheral blood, taken on day 0 of AZD1222 vaccination. These receptors all stem from an adult in good health.

V and J are TRBV12-5 and TRBJ2-4; 10 bases fit TRBD1. The germline CDR1 and CDR2 sequences are LGHNT and FRNRAP. The V gene end was trimmed by 3 bases and the J gene end by 3 bases; junction bases not matched to a gene: 11. This CDR3 is built from 18 residues. CDR3 residues: CASGFPPRDRGHKNIQYF. In DNA, the CDR3 is TGTGCTAGTGGTTTCCCACCCCGGGACAGGGGTCACAAAAACATTCAGTACTTC.

This rearrangement joins TRBV10-3 to TRBJ2-7; tentative D call: TRBD1 (5 bases). V gave up 0 bases and J gave up 2 bases, with 11 bases separating them. Germline loops: CDR1 ENHRY, CDR2 SYGVKD. The CDR3 spans 15 residues. The CDR3 reads CAISESQGWAYEQYF. The CDR3 DNA reads as TGTGCCATCAGTGAGTCGCAGGGATGGGCCTACGAGCAGTACTTC.

The rearrangement uses TRBV3-1 (or the pseudogene TRBV3-2) and TRBJ2-1; 7 bases are shared with TRBD2. The CDR3 length is 16 residues. After removal of 2 bases from V and 5 bases from J, the junction contained 9 bases not matched to a gene. The germline gives CDR1 LGHDT, CDR2 YNNKEL (reference sequence). The CDR3 spells CASSQRGLAVDNEQFF. The CDR3 region has the DNA TGTGCCAGCAGCCAACGTGGTCTAGCGGTCGACAATGAGCAGTTCTTC.

This clone was seen just once. The chain couples TRBV28 to TRBJ1-3, with 8 bases that match TRBD1. Germline V gives CDR1 MDHEN, CDR2 SYDVKM. The CDR3 covers 16 residues. Unmatched junction bases numbered 7, after V lost 2 bases and J lost 4 bases. The CDR3 region has the DNA TGTGCCAGCAGTTTAGGATGGACAGGGCAAGGAAACACCATATATTTT. Its translation: CASSLGWTGQGNTIYF. Drawing the rest from reference TRBV28 and TRBJ1-3, the complete variable domain is DVKVTQSSRYLVKRTGEKVFLECVQDMDHENMFWYRQDPGLGLRLIYFSYDVKMKEKGDIPEGYSVSREKKERFSLILESASTNQTSMYLCASSLGWTGQGNTIYFGEGSWLTVV.

The chain is built from TRBV19 and TRBJ1-1; the D gene is possibly TRBD1 (6 bases). Germline V gene sequence: CDR1 LNHDA, CDR2 SQIVND (reference sequence). This CDR3 has 14 amino acids. V shed 7 bases and J shed 0 bases, with 12 bases lying between them. This chain's CDR3 is CASKRGTVNTEAFF. The CDR3 DNA follows: TGTGCCAGTAAGAGGGGGACCGTGAACACTGAAGCTTTCTTT.

This chain's CDR3 is CASSLSGQGNSPLHF. CDR3 bases: TGTGCCAGCAGTCTTAGCGGACAGGGTAATTCACCCCTCCACTTT. This chain uses TRBV27 with TRBJ1-6; 8 bases line up with TRBD1. The V and J ends lost 5 bases and 6 bases, in that order; junction bases with no gene match: 6. The CDR3 is 15 amino acids. CDR1 is MNHEY, CDR2 SMNVEV, per germline (reference sequence).

This clone was observed a single time. This CDR3 reads CASSSLTGTTNEKLFF. CDR3 coding DNA: TGTGCCAGCAGCTCCCTGACAGGAACAACTAATGAAAAACTGTTTTTT. The V and J genes are TRBV5-4 and TRBJ1-4; D perhaps matches TRBD1 (6 bases). Trimming left V 3 bases short and J 0 bases short, with 12 bases between. Germline V gives CDR1 SGHNT, CDR2 YYREEE (reference sequence). This CDR3 region has 16 residues.

The chain links TRBV4-1 to TRBJ2-1; TRBD2 is a possible D gene (5 bases). V was trimmed by 5 bases and J by 8 bases, leaving 19 bases between them. Germline V CDR1 and CDR2: MGHRA, YSYEKL. This CDR3 comprises 15 residues. The CDR3 region is CASSGSFPKSDEQFF. In nucleotides, the CDR3 is TGCGCCAGCAGCGGGAGTTTCCCAAAAAGCGATGAGCAGTTCTTC.

The gene calls are TRBV30 and TRBJ2-3; D is uncertain. The CDR3 contains 13 residues. Germline assignment: CDR1 GTSNPN and CDR2 SVGIG (reference sequence). V lost 0 bases, J lost 4 bases, and 8 bases lay in between. The DNA for the CDR3 is TGTGCCTGGAGTGTCAATTTCGCAGATACGCAGTATTTT. This encodes CAWSVNFADTQYF.

The V gene is TRBV3-1 (or the pseudogene TRBV3-2), the J gene TRBJ2-7, with D possibly TRBD2 on 6 matching bases. V lost 1 base, J lost 3 bases, and 7 bases lay in between. CDR3 length equals 13 residues. Looked up from germline, CDR1 is LGHDT and CDR2 is YNNKEL (reference sequence). The CDR3 DNA is TGTGCCAGCAGCCAAGGGGGACTCTACGAGCAGTACTTC. It yields the protein CASSQGGLYEQYF.

This clone is a singleton in its sample. The chain recombines TRBV28 with TRBJ1-1; no firm D call. The V end lost 6 bases, the J end lost 7 bases, and 9 bases lay between the germline ends. This CDR3 has 11 amino acids. From germline, CDR1 is MDHEN and CDR2 SYDVKM. The CDR3 is CASSLLNEAFF. In DNA, the CDR3 is TGTGCCAGCAGCCTCTTAAATGAAGCTTTCTTT.

This rearrangement joins TRBV3-1 (or the pseudogene TRBV3-2) to TRBJ2-3; 13 bases are a match to TRBD2. CDR3 length equals 16 residues. In germline, CDR1 is LGHDT, CDR2 YNNKEL (reference sequence). V lost 5 bases to trimming and J lost 8 bases; unmatched junction nucleotides: 10. CDR3: CASSTPTSGRSVTQYF. CDR3 nucleotides: TGTGCCAGCAGCACACCGACTAGCGGGAGGTCTGTTACGCAGTATTTT.

V gene TRBV5-1 combines with J gene TRBJ2-2; no clear D. The length of the CDR3 is 17 residues. V was shortened by 0 bases and J by 1 base, with 13 bases between the two germline ends. Germline-derived CDR1 and CDR2 are SGHRS and YFSETQ. CDR3 residues: CASSLGRWLMNTGELFF. The CDR3 nucleotides read TGCGCCAGCAGCTTGGGTAGGTGGCTAATGAACACCGGGGAGCTGTTTTTT.

V usage is TRBV28 and J usage is TRBJ1-3; no definite D call. Trimming left V 4 bases short and J 0 bases short, with 10 bases between. The CDR3 sequence is 15 residues long. Germline assignment: CDR1 MDHEN and CDR2 SYDVKM. The CDR3 DNA follows: TGTGCCAGCAGTTCACCTGGCGCCTCTGGAAACACCATATATTTT. Translated: CASSSPGASGNTIYF. Based on the CDR3 plus reference TRBV28 and TRBJ1-3, the full variable domain is DVKVTQSSRYLVKRTGEKVFLECVQDMDHENMFWYRQDPGLGLRLIYFSYDVKMKEKGDIPEGYSVSREKKERFSLILESASTNQTSMYLCASSSPGASGNTIYFGEGSWLTVV.

V gene TRBV24-1 combines with J gene TRBJ2-3; 8 bases agree with TRBD2. After removal of 3 bases from V and 7 bases from J, the junction contained 11 bases not matched to a gene. This CDR3 is 16 amino acids long. Germline V gene lookup returns CDR1 KGHDR and CDR2 SFDVKD. CDR3 DNA: TGTGCCACCAGTGATCCCCCGGGGGGGGCCACCAATACGCAGTATTTT. It codes for CATSDPPGGATNTQYF.

The chain links TRBV6-6 to TRBJ2-1, with a possible D match to TRBD2 (6 bases). This CDR3 has 17 amino acids. Trimming took 5 bases from V and 0 from J, leaving 17 bases between them. Germline V gives CDR1 MNHNY, CDR2 SVGAGI (reference sequence). CDR3 protein: CASSPGRDPISYNEQFF. CDR3 sequence (DNA): TGTGCCAGCAGTCCGGGGCGGGACCCTATCTCCTACAATGAGCAGTTCTTC.

The genes are TRBV19 and TRBJ2-6; D gene uncertain. This CDR3 region has 13 residues. Trimming took 7 bases from V and 2 from J, leaving 6 bases between them. Germline V gene sequence: CDR1 LNHDA, CDR2 SQIVND (reference sequence). CDR3 DNA: TGTGCCAGTATCAGAACTGGGGCCAACGTCCTGACTTTC. This sequence encodes CASIRTGANVLTF.

The chain recombines TRBV28 with TRBJ2-7; 8 bases line up with TRBD1. J lost 3 bases, V lost 8 bases, and 9 bases had no gene match. This CDR3 spans 14 amino acids. Germline loops: CDR1 MDHEN, CDR2 SYDVKM. The CDR3 coding sequence is TGTGCCAGCTTTCCCGGGACAGGAAACTACGAGCAGTACTTC. It translates to CASFPGTGNYEQYF.

The count of this clone is one. The gene calls are TRBV6-5 and TRBJ1-4, with D unresolved. Germline CDR1 and CDR2: MNHEY and SVGAGI. The V and J ends lost 10 bases and 5 bases respectively, with 8 bases between them. The CDR3 is 11 residues long. CDR3 bases: TGTGCCATCGGGCCGAATGAAAAACTGTTTTTT. It translates to CAIGPNEKLFF.

CDR3 in DNA: TGCAGCGTTGCCGAAGGTACTAACTATGGCTACACCTTC. Translated: CSVAEGTNYGYTF. The chain recombines TRBV29-1 with TRBJ1-2, with D unresolved. Trimming cost V 4 bases and J 0 bases, with 9 bases left between them. CDR3 length: 13 amino acids. The V gene's germline CDR1 is SQVTM and CDR2 ANQGSEA.

The gene calls are TRBV24-1 and TRBJ2-7; D possibly corresponds to TRBD2 (5 bases). Trimming took off 5 bases at V and 7 bases at J, with 20 bases between the two ends. Germline V CDR1 and CDR2: KGHDR, SFDVKD. CDR3 size: 15 residues. The chain's CDR3 is CATSAGSLLSGEQYF. The DNA of the CDR3 is TGTGCCACCAGTGCGGGGAGCTTGCTATCGGGAGAGCAGTACTTC.

The chain uses TRBV4-3 and TRBJ2-1, with D tentatively TRBD1 (5 bases). The ends were cut back, 0 bases at V and 4 bases at J, with 16 bases in the middle. The CDR3 extends over 17 amino acids. The germline CDR1 and CDR2 sequences are LGHNA and YSLEER. The CDR3 here is CASSQDIKGSTYNEQFF. DNA for the CDR3: TGCGCCAGCAGCCAAGATATAAAGGGGTCAACTTACAATGAGCAGTTCTTC.

This clone was detected only once. The gene calls are TRBV3-1 (or the pseudogene TRBV3-2) and TRBJ2-3; 7 bases align to TRBD2. The CDR3 extends over 14 amino acids. V gave up 4 bases and J gave up 2 bases; unmatched junction bases: 3. The germline V gene encodes CDR1 LGHDT and CDR2 YNNKEL (reference sequence). The CDR3 loop reads CASSLREATDTQYF. DNA for the CDR3: TGTGCCAGCAGCCTACGGGAGGCCACAGATACGCAGTATTTT.